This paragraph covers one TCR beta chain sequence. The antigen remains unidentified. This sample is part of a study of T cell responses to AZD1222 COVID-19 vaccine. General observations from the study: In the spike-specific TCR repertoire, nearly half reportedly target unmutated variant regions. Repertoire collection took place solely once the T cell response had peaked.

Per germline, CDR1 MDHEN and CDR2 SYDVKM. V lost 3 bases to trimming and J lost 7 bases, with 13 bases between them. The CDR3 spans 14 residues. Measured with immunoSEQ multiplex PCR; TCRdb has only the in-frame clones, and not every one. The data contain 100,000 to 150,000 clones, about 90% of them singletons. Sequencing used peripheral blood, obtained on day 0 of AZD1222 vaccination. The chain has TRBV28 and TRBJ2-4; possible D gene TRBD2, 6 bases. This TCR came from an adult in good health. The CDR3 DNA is TGTGCCAGCAGTTTTTTGGCTAGCGCCAACATTCAGTACTTC. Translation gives CASSFLASANIQYF.